Given below is one T cell receptor (beta chain) in context. The data stem from a study of blood T cell repertoires in COVID-19. Study-level information: PBMCs, B-cell-depleted T cells, or T cells provided the cDNA or gDNA that made up the material.

How the authors handled the data: Counts of nucleated cells, estimated from reference gene primer amplification, were obtained. The data were produced by immunoSEQ multiplex PCR, yet TCRdb's version contains in-frame clones alone and is incomplete. Clone size and the V and J calls come from that table; the DNA yielded D and trimming. The table lists roughly 100,000 clones, under 90% of them singletons. Trimming cost V 5 bases and J 5 bases, with 22 bases left between them. The V gene's germline CDR1 is LNHDA and CDR2 SQIVND (reference sequence). CDR3 length: 17 residues. This chain links TRBV19 with TRBJ2-1, with TRBD2 as a possible D gene (6 bases). This receptor was taken from an older woman with acute or convalescent COVID-19. What was sequenced was peripheral blood. CDR3 in amino acids: CASSQPPARGLNNEQFF. CDR3 coding DNA: TGTGCCAGTAGTCAACCCCCCGCTAGGGGACTCAACAATGAGCAGTTCTTC.